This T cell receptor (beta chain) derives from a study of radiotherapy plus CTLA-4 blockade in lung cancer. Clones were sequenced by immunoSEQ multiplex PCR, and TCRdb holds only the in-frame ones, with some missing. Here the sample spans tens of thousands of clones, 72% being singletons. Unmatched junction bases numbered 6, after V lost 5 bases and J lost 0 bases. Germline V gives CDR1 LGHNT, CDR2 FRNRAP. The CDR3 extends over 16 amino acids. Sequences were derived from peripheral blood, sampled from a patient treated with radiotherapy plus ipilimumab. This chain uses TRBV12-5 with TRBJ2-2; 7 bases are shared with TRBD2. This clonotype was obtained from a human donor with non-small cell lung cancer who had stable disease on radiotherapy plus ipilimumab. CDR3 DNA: TGTGCTAGTGGTACTAGACTAGCTTCGAACACCGGGGAGCTGTTTTTT. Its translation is CASGTRLASNTGELFF. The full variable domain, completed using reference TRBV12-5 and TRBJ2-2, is DARVTQTPRHKVTEMGQEVTMRCQPILGHNTVFWYRQTMMQGLELLAYFRNRAPLDDSGMPKDRFSAEMPDATLATLKIQPSEPRDSAVYFCASGTRLASNTGELFFGEGSRLTVL.